This entry lists 3 T cell receptor beta chains sequenced from one sample in a study of CD8+ T cells in alopecia areata. In roughly 5 patients, CD4+ T cells were split by CD25+CD127- sorting. Sequencing relied on a cDNA template that was reverse transcribed from extracted RNA. TCRdb keeps only in-frame clones here, not all; method: immunoSEQ multiplex PCR. The data contain some 20,000 clones, 60% to 65% of them singletons. Material for sequencing was CD4+ Tregs sorted from blood. The source of these receptors is a human donor with alopecia areata.

This clone was recorded a few times. This chain joins TRBV11-2 and TRBJ1-6; unclear D gene. In germline, CDR1 is SGHAT, CDR2 FQNNGV. V shed 0 bases and J shed 9 bases, with 9 bases lying between them. The CDR3 length is 14 residues. The CDR3 loop is CASSLEAGISPLHF. In DNA form, the CDR3 reads TGTGCCAGCAGCTTAGAAGCGGGGATTTCACCCCTCCACTTT.

This clone was picked up a small number of times. The chain combines TRBV7-2 with TRBJ2-3; TRBD2 matches at 7 bases. Trimming removed 3 bases from V and 2 bases from J; junction bases left unmatched: 5. Germline-derived CDR1 and CDR2 are SGHTA and FQGNSA. This CDR3 region has 15 residues. The CDR3: CASSFNGRNTDTQYF. In nucleotides, the CDR3 is TGTGCCAGCAGCTTTAACGGGAGGAACACAGATACGCAGTATTTT.

V usage is TRBV2 and J usage is TRBJ1-2, with 8 bases that match TRBD1. V lost 7 bases, J lost 7 bases, and 8 bases stayed unmatched. The length of the CDR3 is 13 residues. CDR1 is SNHLY, CDR2 FYNNEI, per germline. The CDR3 sequence is CASTGGASRGYTF. The CDR3 DNA sequence: TGTGCCAGCACAGGGGGCGCTTCTCGTGGCTACACCTTC.